The sequence of this T cell receptor (beta chain) was determined in a study of cytomegalovirus exposure and HLA in healthy donors. The V and J ends lost 3 bases and 5 bases respectively, with 20 bases between them. The germline gives CDR1 SGHRS, CDR2 YFSETQ. The CDR3 is made up of 16 amino acids. The PCR made use of 60 Vbeta and 13 Jbeta primers. Profiled with immunoSEQ multiplex PCR; TCRdb holds only in-frame clones, not every one. The data hold roughly 200,000 clones, with approximately 80% observed a single time. The material sequenced was PBMCs. The gene calls are TRBV5-1 and TRBJ2-5; D not certain. This TCR was sampled from a boy aged 2-9 years in good health and CMV-seronegative. CDR3 residues: CASSSYSGTSWETQYF. The CDR3 region has the DNA TGCGCCAGCAGCTCTTACAGTGGTACCTCATGGGAGACCCAGTACTTC.